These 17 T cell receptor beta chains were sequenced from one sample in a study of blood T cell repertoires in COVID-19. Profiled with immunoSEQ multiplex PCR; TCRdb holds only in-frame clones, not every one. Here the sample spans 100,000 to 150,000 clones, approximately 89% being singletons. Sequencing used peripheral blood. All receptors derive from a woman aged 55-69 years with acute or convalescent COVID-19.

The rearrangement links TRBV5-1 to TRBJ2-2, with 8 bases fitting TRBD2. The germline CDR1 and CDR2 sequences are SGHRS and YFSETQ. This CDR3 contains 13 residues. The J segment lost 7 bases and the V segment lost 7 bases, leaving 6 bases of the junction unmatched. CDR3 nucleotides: TGCGCCAGCGCCCCGGGAGGGGTCGGGGAGCTGTTTTTT. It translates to CASAPGGVGELFF.

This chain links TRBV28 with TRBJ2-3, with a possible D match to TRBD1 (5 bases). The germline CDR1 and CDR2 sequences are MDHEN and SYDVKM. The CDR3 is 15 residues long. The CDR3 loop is CANSRRGPSTDTQYF. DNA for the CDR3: TGTGCTAACAGCCGAAGGGGCCCAAGCACAGATACGCAGTATTTT.

Here the CDR3 DNA reads TGTGCCAGCAGCCTCTTCGAAACGACAGGGAGCACTGAAGCTTTCTTT. It is translated as CASSLFETTGSTEAFF. The V call is TRBV7-2, the J call TRBJ1-1; 7 bases fit TRBD1. CDR1 is SGHTA and CDR2 is FQGNSA in the germline V gene. V lost 5 bases, J lost 4 bases, and 13 bases stayed unmatched. The CDR3 totals 16 residues. The full variable domain, in which reference TRBV7-2 and TRBJ1-1 provide the parts outside the CDR3, is GAGVSQSPSNKVTEKGKDVELRCDPISGHTALYWYRQSLGQGLEFLIYFQGNSAPDKSGLPSDRFSAERTGGSVSTLTIQRTQQEDSAVYLCASSLFETTGSTEAFFGQGTRLTVV.

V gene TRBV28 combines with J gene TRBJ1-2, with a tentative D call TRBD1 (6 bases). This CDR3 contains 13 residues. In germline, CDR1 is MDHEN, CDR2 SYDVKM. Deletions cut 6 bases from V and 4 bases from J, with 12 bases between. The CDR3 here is CASRAGAGYGYTF. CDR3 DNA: TGTGCCAGCAGGGCAGGGGCGGGCTATGGCTACACCTTC.

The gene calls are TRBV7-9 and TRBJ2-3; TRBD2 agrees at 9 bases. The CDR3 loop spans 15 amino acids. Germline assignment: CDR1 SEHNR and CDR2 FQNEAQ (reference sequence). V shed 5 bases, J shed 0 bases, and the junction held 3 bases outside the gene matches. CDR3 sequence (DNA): TGTGCCAGCAGCGCTCTAGCGGGGAGCACAGATACGCAGTATTTT. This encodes CASSALAGSTDTQYF.

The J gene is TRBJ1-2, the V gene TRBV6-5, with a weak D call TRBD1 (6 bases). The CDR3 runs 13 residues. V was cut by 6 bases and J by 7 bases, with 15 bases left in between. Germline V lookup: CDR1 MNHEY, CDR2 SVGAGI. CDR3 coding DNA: TGTGCCAGCAGCACTTACAGGGAGGGTGGCTACACCTTC. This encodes CASSTYREGGYTF.

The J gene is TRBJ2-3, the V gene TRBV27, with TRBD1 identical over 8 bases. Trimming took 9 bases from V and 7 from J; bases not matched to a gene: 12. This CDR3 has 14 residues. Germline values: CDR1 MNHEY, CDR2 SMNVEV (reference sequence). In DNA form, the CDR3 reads TGTGCCAGTCTCCGGGACAGGCCCCCCTATACGCAGTATTTT. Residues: CASLRDRPPYTQYF.

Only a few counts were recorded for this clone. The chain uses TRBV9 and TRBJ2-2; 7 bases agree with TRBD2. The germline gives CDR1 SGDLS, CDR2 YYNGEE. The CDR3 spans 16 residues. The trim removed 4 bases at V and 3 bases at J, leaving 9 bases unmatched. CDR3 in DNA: TGTGCCAGCAGCCCGTACCGGGCGGGGGACACCGGGGAGCTGTTTTTT. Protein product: CASSPYRAGDTGELFF.

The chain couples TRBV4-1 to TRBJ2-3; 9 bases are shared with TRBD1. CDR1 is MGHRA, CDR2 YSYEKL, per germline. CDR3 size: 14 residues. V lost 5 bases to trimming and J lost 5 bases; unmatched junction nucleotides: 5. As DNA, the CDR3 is TGCGCCAGCAGCTCTCGACAGGGGGAAGATACGCAGTATTTT. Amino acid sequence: CASSSRQGEDTQYF.

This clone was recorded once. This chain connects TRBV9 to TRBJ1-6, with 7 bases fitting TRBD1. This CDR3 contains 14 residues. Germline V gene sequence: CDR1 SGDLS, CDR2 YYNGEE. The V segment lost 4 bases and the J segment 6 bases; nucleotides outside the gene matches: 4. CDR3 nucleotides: TGTGCCAGCAGCCCTGCAGGGGGTAATTCACCCCTCCACTTT. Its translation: CASSPAGGNSPLHF.

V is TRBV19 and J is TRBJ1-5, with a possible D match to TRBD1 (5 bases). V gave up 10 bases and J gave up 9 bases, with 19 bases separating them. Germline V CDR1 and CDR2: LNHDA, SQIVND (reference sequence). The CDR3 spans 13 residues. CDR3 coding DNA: TGTGCCACTATGGCGGGGCTTGGGGGGCCCCAGCATTTT. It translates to CATMAGLGGPQHF.

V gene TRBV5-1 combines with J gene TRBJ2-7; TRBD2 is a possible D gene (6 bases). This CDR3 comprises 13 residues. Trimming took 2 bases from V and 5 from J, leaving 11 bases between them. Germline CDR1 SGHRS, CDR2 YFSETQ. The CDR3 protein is CASSLGGVDEQYF. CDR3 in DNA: TGCGCCAGCAGCTTAGGAGGGGTCGACGAGCAGTACTTC.

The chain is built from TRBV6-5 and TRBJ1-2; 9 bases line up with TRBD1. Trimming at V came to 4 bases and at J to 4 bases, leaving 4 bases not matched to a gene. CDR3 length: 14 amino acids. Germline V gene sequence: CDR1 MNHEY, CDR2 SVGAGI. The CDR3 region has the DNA TGTGCCAGCAGTTTAGGACAGGGGACCTATGGCTACACCTTC. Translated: CASSLGQGTYGYTF.

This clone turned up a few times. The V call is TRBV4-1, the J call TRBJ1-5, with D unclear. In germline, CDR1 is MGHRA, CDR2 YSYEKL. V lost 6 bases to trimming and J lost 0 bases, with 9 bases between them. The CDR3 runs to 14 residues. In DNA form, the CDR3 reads TGCGCCAGCAGTCCGGAGGTTAGCAATCAGCCCCAGCATTTT. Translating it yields CASSPEVSNQPQHF.

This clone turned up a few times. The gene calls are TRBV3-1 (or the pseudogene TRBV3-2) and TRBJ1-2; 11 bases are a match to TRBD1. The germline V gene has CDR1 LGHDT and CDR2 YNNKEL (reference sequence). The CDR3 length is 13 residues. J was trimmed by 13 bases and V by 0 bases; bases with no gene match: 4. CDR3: CASSQDPGTGGTF. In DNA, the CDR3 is TGTGCCAGCAGCCAAGACCCCGGGACAGGGGGCACCTTC.

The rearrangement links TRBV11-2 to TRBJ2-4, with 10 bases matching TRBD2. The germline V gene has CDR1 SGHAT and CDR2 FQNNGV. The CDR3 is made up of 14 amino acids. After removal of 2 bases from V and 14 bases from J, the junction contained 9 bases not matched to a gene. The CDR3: CASSLSGLAEEKYF. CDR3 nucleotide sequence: TGTGCCAGCAGCTTAAGCGGACTAGCGGAGGAGAAGTACTTC. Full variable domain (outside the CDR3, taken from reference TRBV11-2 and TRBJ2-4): EAGVAQSPRYKIIEKRQSVAFWCNPISGHATLYWYQQILGQGPKLLIQFQNNGVVDDSQLPKDRFSAERLKGVDSTLKIQPAKLEDSAVYLCASSLSGLAEEKYFGAGTRLSVL.

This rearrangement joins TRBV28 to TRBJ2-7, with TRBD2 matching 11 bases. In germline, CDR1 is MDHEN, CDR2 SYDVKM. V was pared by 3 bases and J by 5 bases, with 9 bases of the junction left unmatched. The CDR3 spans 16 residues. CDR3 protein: CASSFGTSGRINEQYF. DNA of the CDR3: TGTGCCAGCAGTTTTGGCACTAGCGGGAGAATCAACGAGCAGTACTTC.